This T cell receptor beta chain stems from a study of blood T cell repertoires in COVID-19. V was shortened by 5 bases and J by 4 bases, with 21 bases between the two germline ends. Germline CDR1 reads MGHRA; CDR2 reads YSYEKL. CDR3 length: 17 amino acids. TCRdb keeps only in-frame clones here, not all; method: immunoSEQ multiplex PCR. Of about 310,000 clones listed, roughly 87% are singletons. The gene calls are TRBV4-1 and TRBJ1-3; possible D gene TRBD1, 5 bases. The sample consisted of peripheral blood. This receptor was identified in a man over 45 with active or convalescent COVID-19. The CDR3: CASSNRGGREGGNTIYF. As DNA, the CDR3 is TGCGCCAGCAGCAATAGAGGAGGCAGGGAGGGCGGAAACACCATATATTTT.